Given below is one T cell receptor beta chain in context. The sample comes from a study of blood T cell repertoires in COVID-19. Study-wide background: The United States, Italy and Spain provided the acute and convalescent COVID-19 samples. In each case, the material was cDNA or gDNA derived from T cells, B-cell-depleted T cells, or PBMCs.

While infection was still active, Seattle patients were enrolled and then followed longitudinally. Authors' analysis steps: Amplifying reference gene primers gave estimates of nucleated cell counts. Clones were read by immunoSEQ multiplex PCR, and TCRdb kept only the in-frame ones, dropping some. D and trimming come from the DNA, and the V and J calls and clone size come from that table. The sample lists about 480,000 clones; 70% to 90% were seen once. The CDR3 totals 15 residues. V shed 6 bases and J shed 2 bases, with 16 bases lying between them. Germline V lookup: CDR1 PRHDT, CDR2 FYEKMQ (reference sequence).

The origin of this receptor is a woman aged 50 to 60 with COVID-19, enrolled during active disease. The chain employs TRBV13 and TRBJ1-1; possibly TRBD1 for D (5 bases). The material sequenced was peripheral blood. CDR3 DNA: TGTGCCAGCAGTACGATGGAGACAGCCAACACTGAAGCTTTCTTT. Its protein is CASSTMETANTEAFF. Using reference TRBV13 and TRBJ1-1 for the parts outside the CDR3, the full variable domain is AAGVIQSPRHLIKEKRETATLKCYPIPRHDTVYWYQQGPGQDPQFLISFYEKMQSDKGSIPDRFSAQQFSDYHSELNMSSLELGDSALYFCASSTMETANTEAFFGQGTRLTVV.